What follows are 26 T cell receptor beta chains derived from one specimen sequenced in a study of vaccination and CD4 T cells after COVID-19. Their cognate antigens are unknown. Regarding treatment: approximately 9-day PBMC culture with coronavirus spike peptide pools or control peptides (ViraFEST assay). Oncomine TCR Beta short-read sequencing was applied to DNA from cultured CD4+ T cells. TCRdb reanalysed the PCR reads using MiXCR and keeps one entry per CDR3 protein. This table holds approximately 12,000 distinct CDR3 sequences, 35% to 45% found once. Input material: cultured CD4+ T cells from blood. The receptors originated from a human donor with COVID-19.

This clonotype is categorized as medium-sized. The chain employs TRBV11-3 and TRBJ2-7; tentatively, D is TRBD1 or TRBD2 (5 bases each). The CDR3 length is 18 residues. Germline values: CDR1 SGHNT, CDR2 YENEEA. Trimming pared 5 bases from V and 0 bases from J, leaving 23 bases between. CDR3 residues: CASSRYLTGTPSSYEQYF. For the CDR3, the DNA is TGTGCCAGCAGCCGATATCTAACCGGGACCCCGAGCTCCTACGAGCAGTACTTC.

The rearrangement links TRBV7-2 to TRBJ2-7; 8 bases are shared with TRBD1. The trim removed 1 base at V and 2 bases at J, leaving 10 bases unmatched. Germline V gene sequence: CDR1 SGHTA, CDR2 FQGNSA. The CDR3 length is 17 residues. CDR3 DNA sequence: TGTGCCAGCAGCTTAGGGGCAGGGGGCGCAAGCCCCTACGAGCAGTACTTC. Protein: CASSLGAGGASPYEQYF.

The chain employs TRBV7-6 and TRBJ2-5, with D possibly matching TRBD2 (5 bases). Germline V CDR1 and CDR2: SGHVS, FNYEAQ. V gave up 4 bases and J gave up 5 bases, with 14 bases separating them. The CDR3 consists of 14 residues. Here the CDR3 reads CASSSQLGRETQYF. CDR3 coding DNA: TGTGCCAGCAGCTCACAACTAGGGCGGGAGACCCAGTACTTC.

The chain is built from TRBV11-3 and TRBJ2-1, with 13 bases fitting TRBD2. The trim removed 5 bases at V and 7 bases at J, leaving 5 bases unmatched. The CDR3 is 15 amino acids. Germline V gives CDR1 SGHNT, CDR2 YENEEA. The CDR3 DNA sequence: TGTGCCAGCAGCCCCGGACTAGCGGGGGTTAATGAGCAGTTCTTC. It encodes CASSPGLAGVNEQFF.

The rearrangement links TRBV27 to TRBJ1-6; 7 bases line up with TRBD1. V lost 3 bases, J lost 0 bases, and 8 bases stayed unmatched. Germline CDR1 MNHEY, CDR2 SMNVEV (reference sequence). CDR3 length: 18 residues. CDR3 loop: CASSFGSRGSSYNSPLHF. The CDR3 nucleotides read TGTGCCAGCAGTTTTGGATCCAGGGGGAGCTCCTATAATTCACCCCTCCACTTT.

This clonotype was detected a few times. The J gene is TRBJ1-5, the V gene TRBV27; 8 nucleotides align to TRBD1. Germline CDR1 and CDR2: MNHEY and SMNVEV (reference sequence). The CDR3 is 18 residues long. V dropped 3 bases and J dropped 0; count of bases not matched to a gene: 10. CDR3 in amino acids: CASSLTGAAGYSNQPQHF. For the CDR3, the DNA is TGTGCCAGCAGTTTGACAGGGGCCGCAGGATATAGCAATCAGCCCCAGCATTTT.

The V and J genes are TRBV4-2 and TRBJ1-1; 10 positions match TRBD1. CDR1 is LGHNA, CDR2 YNFKEQ, per germline. The CDR3 is 19 amino acids. The V segment lost 4 bases and the J segment 0 bases; nucleotides outside the gene matches: 14. Here the CDR3 reads CASSRGTGVGGGMNTEAFF. Here the CDR3 DNA reads TGTGCCAGCAGCCGAGGGACAGGGGTGGGTGGAGGAATGAACACTGAAGCTTTCTTT.

This clonotype was seen only a few times. V is TRBV24-1 and J is TRBJ2-1; 9 nucleotides agree with TRBD1. The CDR3 runs to 16 residues. CDR1 is KGHDR and CDR2 is SFDVKD in the germline V gene. V lost 3 bases to trimming and J lost 6 bases; unmatched junction nucleotides: 8. The chain's CDR3 is CATSDPRTGASNEQFF. The CDR3 nucleotides are TGTGCCACCAGTGATCCCCGGACAGGGGCCAGCAATGAGCAGTTCTTC.

There are a few counts of this clonotype. The J gene is TRBJ1-2, the V gene TRBV6-2 or TRBV6-3, with D tentatively TRBD1 (6 bases). Trimming cost V 2 bases and J 7 bases, with 17 bases left between them. This CDR3 has 15 amino acids. CDR1 is MNHEY and CDR2 is SVGEGT in the germline V gene. The chain's CDR3 is CASSYMGARIFGYTF. The CDR3 nucleotides are TGTGCCAGCAGTTACATGGGGGCTCGAATCTTTGGCTACACCTTC.

This clonotype was counted between two and nine times. As DNA, the CDR3 is TGCAGTGCTAGACTAGCGGGGGGGCTGGGGGAGACCCAGTACTTC. Translating it yields CSARLAGGLGETQYF. The chain recombines TRBV20-1 with TRBJ2-5, with 12 bases matching TRBD2. Losses at the gene ends were 2 bases for V and 5 bases for J; bases not matched to a gene: 6. This CDR3 is 15 amino acids long. Germline V gene sequence: CDR1 DFQATT, CDR2 SNEGSKA (reference sequence).

This clonotype appeared a few times. The chain is built from TRBV6-1 and TRBJ1-6; 11 bases match TRBD1. The ends lost 5 bases at V and 9 bases at J; junction bases unmatched: 6. The germline CDR1 and CDR2 sequences are MNHNS and SASEGT. This CDR3 spans 15 amino acids. The CDR3 DNA follows: TGTGCCAGCAGTACAGGGACAGGGGGTCGTTCACCCCTCCACTTT. It is translated as CASSTGTGGRSPLHF.

V is TRBV19 and J is TRBJ1-6; perhaps TRBD1 as D (6 bases). Trimming removed 2 bases from V and 10 bases from J, with 18 bases in between. Germline CDR1 and CDR2: LNHDA and SQIVND (reference sequence). The CDR3 loop spans 16 amino acids. In DNA form, the CDR3 reads TGTGCCAGTAGTATATTGGGGCTGGGGGGGGCCTCACCCCTCCACTTT. Translation gives CASSILGLGGASPLHF.

The chain is built from TRBV7-6 and TRBJ1-3; the D gene is possibly TRBD1 (5 bases). V was shortened by 1 base and J by 0 bases, with 13 bases between the two germline ends. The CDR3 consists of 17 residues. Germline-derived CDR1 and CDR2 are SGHVS and FNYEAQ. The CDR3 bases are TGTGCCAGCAGCTTAGTAGGGGCGGGAGACTCTGGAAACACCATATATTTT. This codes for CASSLVGAGDSGNTIYF.

The J gene is TRBJ1-6, the V gene TRBV14, with 10 bases that match TRBD1. This CDR3 has 15 residues. The J segment lost 9 bases and the V segment lost 4 bases, leaving 6 bases of the junction unmatched. Germline V CDR1 and CDR2: SGHDN, FVKESK. DNA of the CDR3: TGTGCCAGCAGCCGGACAGGGGGACGGAGTTCACCCCTCCACTTT. Translated, it gives CASSRTGGRSSPLHF. Together with reference TRBV14 and TRBJ1-6, the CDR3 gives the full variable domain: EAGVTQFPSHSVIEKGQTVTLRCDPISGHDNLYWYRRVMGKEIKFLLHFVKESKQDESGMPNNRFLAERTGGTYSTLKVQPAELEDSGVYFCASSRTGGRSSPLHFGNGTRLTVT.

This clonotype was observed a few times. V is TRBV6-5 and J is TRBJ1-6, with D unresolved. The CDR3 extends over 13 amino acids. The V gene lost 0 bases and the J gene lost 8 bases, with 5 bases spanning the gap. Germline CDR1 is MNHEY and CDR2 is SVGAGI. In nucleotides, the CDR3 is TGTGCCAGCAGTTACTCGAGGTATTCACCCCTCCACTTT. Translating gives CASSYSRYSPLHF.

This chain joins TRBV6-2 or TRBV6-3 and TRBJ1-1; D gene ambiguous. V was shortened by 6 bases and J by 1 base, with 9 bases between the two germline ends. The V gene's germline CDR1 is MNHEY and CDR2 SVGEGT. This CDR3 comprises 13 residues. CDR3: CASSLRRNTEAFF. CDR3 DNA sequence: TGTGCCAGCAGCTTACGACGGAACACTGAAGCTTTCTTT.

The gene calls are TRBV9 and TRBJ2-5, with TRBD2 matching over 7 bases. CDR3 length equals 16 residues. The trim removed 2 bases at V and 0 bases at J, leaving 7 bases unmatched. CDR1 is SGDLS, CDR2 YYNGEE, per germline. The CDR3 sequence: CASSVPRDYYQETQYF. For the CDR3, the DNA is TGTGCCAGCAGCGTCCCCCGGGACTACTACCAAGAGACCCAGTACTTC.

As regards this clonotype: A much larger clone lies one base from this, so it may be a read error. V gene TRBV6-5 combines with J gene TRBJ1-1; D is undetermined. Germline V gives CDR1 MNHEY, CDR2 SVGAGI. The CDR3 length is 12 residues. V lost 0 bases and J 6 bases, leaving 5 bases between the germline ends. In DNA, the CDR3 is TGTGCCAGCAGTTACTCGAGCGCTGAAGCTTTCTTT. Translating gives CASSYSSAEAFF.

This chain uses TRBV27 with TRBJ2-1, with D perhaps TRBD1 (5 bases). Germline CDR1 reads MNHEY; CDR2 reads SMNVEV (reference sequence). Trimming removed 5 bases at V and 1 base at J, with 12 bases between. The CDR3 runs 15 residues. CDR3 bases: TGTGCCAGCAGTGGATTGGACACATCCTACAATGAGCAGTTCTTC. Amino acid sequence: CASSGLDTSYNEQFF.

This clonotype was seen just once. This chain connects TRBV11-2 to TRBJ2-5, with 9 positions matching TRBD1. The CDR3 runs to 14 residues. Germline V CDR1 and CDR2: SGHAT, FQNNGV. V was clipped by 5 bases and J by 3 bases; unmatched bases: 4. CDR3 coding DNA: TGTGCCAGCAGCCGGGACAGGGCTAAAGAGACCCAGTACTTC. It is translated as CASSRDRAKETQYF.

V and J are TRBV20-1 and TRBJ1-1; D remains unclear. Trimming stripped 4 bases from V and 3 bases from J, with 15 bases between. The germline V gene encodes CDR1 DFQATT and CDR2 SNEGSKA (reference sequence). The CDR3 has 14 amino acids. DNA for the CDR3: TGCAGTGCTACGCCCCCAAGGGAGCACACTGAAGCTTTCTTT. The encoded protein is CSATPPREHTEAFF.

V is TRBV6-5 and J is TRBJ1-1; no definite D call. CDR3 size: 15 residues. The V gene lost 3 bases and the J gene lost 5 bases, with 16 bases spanning the gap. Germline assignment: CDR1 MNHEY and CDR2 SVGAGI. In DNA, the CDR3 is TGTGCCAGCAGTTATCGACCGGGCAGAAGGACTGAAGCTTTCTTT. It codes for CASSYRPGRRTEAFF.

For this clonotype: Compared with germline, one end of the junction differs, possibly owing to a read error. The chain links TRBV7-7 to TRBJ1-1; D remains unclear. Per the germline V gene, CDR1 is SSHAT and CDR2 is FNYEAQ (reference sequence). The CDR3 spans 13 residues. The CDR3 region is CASSLHENTEAFF. DNA for the CDR3: TGTGCTAGCAGCTTACATGAGAACACTGAAGCTTTCTTT.

The chain couples TRBV24-1 to TRBJ2-7; TRBD1 might be the D (5 bases). CDR3 length: 16 amino acids. V lost 0 bases to trimming and J lost 3 bases, with 14 bases between them. Germline V lookup: CDR1 KGHDR, CDR2 SFDVKD. CDR3 amino acids: CATSDLHVARVYEQYF. The CDR3 DNA reads as TGTGCCACCAGTGATTTGCACGTGGCCAGGGTCTACGAGCAGTACTTC.

The CDR3 loop is CASSSLWDRGTDTQYF. The CDR3 DNA reads as TGTGCCAGCAGCAGTCTGTGGGACAGGGGTACAGATACGCAGTATTTT. The rearrangement links TRBV5-6 to TRBJ2-3; 10 bases line up with TRBD1. The CDR3 runs 16 residues. With V trimmed by 4 bases and J by 3 bases, 8 bases remained unmatched. Germline CDR1 and CDR2: SGHDT and YYEEEE.

The V gene is TRBV6-1, the J gene TRBJ1-6; D remains ambiguous. CDR1 is MNHNS and CDR2 is SASEGT in the germline V gene. Trimming stripped 5 bases from V and 10 bases from J, with 18 bases between. The CDR3 length is 15 residues. The CDR3 loop is CASSREGVSWSPLHF. CDR3 bases: TGTGCCAGCAGTCGGGAGGGAGTGTCTTGGTCACCCCTCCACTTT.